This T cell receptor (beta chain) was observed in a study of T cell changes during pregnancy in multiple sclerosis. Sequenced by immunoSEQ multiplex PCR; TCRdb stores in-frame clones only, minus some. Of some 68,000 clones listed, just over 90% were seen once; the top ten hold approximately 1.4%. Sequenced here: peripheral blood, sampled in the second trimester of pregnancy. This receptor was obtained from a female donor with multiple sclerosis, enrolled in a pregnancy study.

CDR3 protein: CASSLVSGNQETQYF. CDR3 nucleotide sequence: TGCGCCAGCAGCTTGGTATCGGGGAACCAAGAGACCCAGTACTTC. This sequence joins TRBV5-1 and TRBJ2-5, with D possibly being TRBD2 (5 bases). Per germline, CDR1 SGHRS and CDR2 YFSETQ. The CDR3 totals 15 residues. The V end was cut by 0 bases, the J end by 0 bases, with 9 bases between.